Each of the 32 T cell receptor beta chains below was sequenced from the same sample in a study of T-cell reconstitution after alpha-beta-depleted transplantation in children. Unique molecular identifiers were used in preparing the TCRbeta library. Using its own MiXCR run on the PCR reads, TCRdb lists one record per CDR3 protein. The sample holds roughly 500,000 distinct CDR3 sequences, around a third seen once. Sequencing used PBMCs from the stem cell graft donor, obtained from the stem cell graft. Source of these receptors: a human donor who donated a stem cell graft to a child with aplastic anemia.

There are a few counts of this clonotype. CDR3 DNA sequence: TGTGCCAGCAGCTTGAGTAGCGGCACCTACGAGCAGTACTTC. It codes for CASSLSSGTYEQYF. The chain has TRBV5-4 and TRBJ2-7; D is perhaps TRBD2 (6 bases). The CDR3 spans 14 residues. Germline assignment: CDR1 SGHNT and CDR2 YYREEE (reference sequence). V dropped 1 base and J dropped 2 bases, with 10 bases sitting between them.

The rearrangement uses TRBV5-1 and TRBJ2-7; no firm D call. The V and J ends lost 0 bases and 1 base respectively, with 5 bases between them. The CDR3 totals 13 residues. Germline V gene lookup returns CDR1 SGHRS and CDR2 YFSETQ. The CDR3 here is CASSLEGSYEQYV. The CDR3 DNA reads as TGCGCCAGCAGCTTGGAAGGGTCCTACGAGCAGTACGTC.

This rearrangement joins TRBV4-1 to TRBJ2-4; TRBD2 matches 9 bases. Germline CDR1 reads MGHRA; CDR2 reads YSYEKL. The CDR3 consists of 16 residues. Trimming took 5 bases from V and 0 from J; bases not matched to a gene: 5. The CDR3 loop is CASSLAGEQAKNIQYF. CDR3 nucleotides: TGCGCCAGCAGCTTAGCGGGAGAGCAAGCCAAAAACATTCAGTACTTC.

A single count supports this clonotype. J is TRBJ2-7 and V is TRBV12-3 or TRBV12-4, with 9 bases lining up with TRBD1. CDR3 length equals 15 residues. The V gene end was trimmed by 5 bases and the J gene end by 1 base; junction bases not matched to a gene: 6. For the CDR3, the DNA is TGTGCCAGCAGTCCCCCTGGGACAGGGTCCTACGAGCAGTACTTC. It yields the protein CASSPPGTGSYEQYF.

The chain has TRBV15 and TRBJ1-6; no definite D call. V dropped 1 base and J dropped 7 bases, with 14 bases sitting between them. The germline V gene has CDR1 LNHNV and CDR2 YYDKDF (reference sequence). This CDR3 contains 16 residues. CDR3 nucleotides: TGTGCCACCAGCAGAGGGACGGGAAGTTACAATTCACCCCTCCACTTT. This sequence encodes CATSRGTGSYNSPLHF.

This chain links TRBV12-3 or TRBV12-4 with TRBJ2-7; D remains ambiguous. The V end was cut by 2 bases, the J end by 5 bases, with 16 bases between. The CDR3 extends over 15 amino acids. This CDR3 reads CASSLTDGLQNEQYF. CDR3 DNA sequence: TGTGCCAGCAGTTTAACGGACGGCCTTCAGAACGAGCAGTACTTC.

There are a few counts of this clonotype. The chain recombines TRBV29-1 with TRBJ2-7, with unresolved D. V lost 4 bases and J lost 4, with 11 bases in between. From germline, CDR1 is SQVTM and CDR2 ANQGSEA. CDR3 length: 12 amino acids. CDR3 residues: CSVGSPGYEQYF. CDR3 nucleotides: TGCAGCGTTGGATCTCCGGGTTACGAGCAGTACTTC.

The chain recombines TRBV21-1 with TRBJ2-3; TRBD2 is the table's D call and was not checked against the DNA. TRBV21-1 is a pseudogene locus. CDR3 length: 19 residues. CDR3: CASSKVPRREGTSGNTQYF. In DNA, the CDR3 is TGTGCCAGCAGCAAAGTGCCGCGACGGGAGGGGACTAGCGGGAATACGCAGTATTTT.

As for this clonotype: The junction departs from germline at one end; a sequencing error may be responsible. This chain links TRBV7-2 with TRBJ1-2, with D unclear. The CDR3 runs to 14 residues. The germline V gene encodes CDR1 SGHTA and CDR2 FQGNSA. The CDR3 nucleotides read TGTGCCAGCAGCTTAGGAGACCGTAACTATGGCGACACCTTC. Translation gives CASSLGDRNYGDTF.

V and J are TRBV5-1 and TRBJ1-1; D is uncertain. CDR1 SGHRS and CDR2 YFSETQ come from the germline V gene. CDR3 length: 14 residues. The V gene lost 4 bases and the J gene lost 4 bases, with 14 bases spanning the gap. In nucleotides, the CDR3 is TGCGCCAGCAGCCCCGGATGGGGTCCCACTGAAGCTTTCTTT. It encodes CASSPGWGPTEAFF. The full variable domain, with the rest looked up from reference TRBV5-1 and TRBJ1-1, is KAGVTQTPRYLIKTRGQQVTLSCSPISGHRSVSWYQQTPGQGLQFLFEYFSETQRNKGNFPGRFSGRQFSNSRSEMNVSTLELGDSALYLCASSPGWGPTEAFFGQGTRLTVV.

The chain is built from TRBV18 and TRBJ1-4; D possibly corresponds to TRBD1 (6 bases). The length of the CDR3 is 15 residues. V shed 3 bases and J shed 5 bases, with 13 bases lying between them. The germline CDR1 and CDR2 sequences are KGHSH and LQKENI. In DNA, the CDR3 is TGTGCCAGCTCACCCCCTCCAGGGGTGAATGAAAAACTGTTTTTT. Amino acid sequence: CASSPPPGVNEKLFF.

The chain links TRBV29-1 to TRBJ2-1, with 8 bases that match TRBD2. V was clipped by 2 bases and J by 6 bases; unmatched bases: 9. This CDR3 contains 15 residues. Germline V gives CDR1 SQVTM, CDR2 ANQGSEA. CDR3 DNA sequence: TGCAGCGTTGAAAATCCAGCGGGAGTCATCAATGAGCAGTTCTTC. Amino acids: CSVENPAGVINEQFF.

The chain has TRBV20-1 and TRBJ2-1, with TRBD2 matching over 10 bases. The V segment lost 4 bases and the J segment 7 bases; nucleotides outside the gene matches: 7. CDR3 length: 14 amino acids. Looked up from germline, CDR1 is DFQATT and CDR2 is SNEGSKA (reference sequence). CDR3 coding DNA: TGCAGTGCTAAAACTAGCGGGGAGTGGAATGAGCAGTTCTTC. Translation gives CSAKTSGEWNEQFF.

This chain uses TRBV6-2 or TRBV6-3 with TRBJ2-1, with D possibly being TRBD1 or TRBD2 (5 bases each). Germline CDR1 and CDR2: MNHEY and SVGEGT. The V end was cut by 2 bases, the J end by 9 bases, with 17 bases between. CDR3 length equals 15 residues. CDR3 residues: CASSYMSGGGSEQFF. The CDR3 bases are TGTGCCAGCAGTTACATGAGCGGTGGGGGTTCTGAGCAGTTCTTC.

The CDR3 sequence is CSVVNSYEQYF. CDR3 bases: TGCAGCGTTGTTAACTCCTACGAGCAGTACTTC. The chain links TRBV29-1 to TRBJ2-7; D not resolved. CDR1 and CDR2 from the germline V gene are SQVTM and ANQGSEA. The CDR3 is made up of 11 amino acids. Trimming left V 4 bases short and J 0 bases short, with 4 bases between.

This clonotype was picked up a small number of times. The chain recombines TRBV4-3 with TRBJ1-5; D ambiguous. The CDR3 has 13 amino acids. Looked up from germline, CDR1 is LGHNA and CDR2 is YSLEER. Trimming left V 1 base short and J 6 bases short, with 7 bases between. The DNA for the CDR3 is TGCGCCAGCAGCCAAGTTATCGGTCAGCCCCAGCATTTT. Protein: CASSQVIGQPQHF.

This clonotype has a handful of counts. The chain joins TRBV29-1 to TRBJ2-1; 12 bases are a match to TRBD2. V gave up 6 bases and J gave up 6 bases; unmatched junction bases: 15. The germline V gene encodes CDR1 SQVTM and CDR2 ANQGSEA. CDR3 length equals 17 residues. The CDR3 DNA is TGCAGCGTCGCTCTAGCGGGAGGGCCCAATATTCCCAATGAGCAGTTCTTC. Translated: CSVALAGGPNIPNEQFF.

This clonotype was recorded a few times. This chain joins TRBV6-5 and TRBJ2-1; possible D gene TRBD1, 6 bases. V lost 1 base and J lost 16, with 14 bases in between. The CDR3 length is 12 residues. CDR1 is MNHEY, CDR2 SVGAGI, per germline. CDR3 sequence: CASSYCERGGFF. In DNA, the CDR3 is TGTGCCAGCAGTTACTGCGAGAGAGGGGGTTTCTTC.

The genes are TRBV5-1 and TRBJ2-2, with D unclear. Germline CDR1 SGHRS, CDR2 YFSETQ. V lost 7 bases to trimming and J lost 6 bases, with 16 bases between them. This CDR3 contains 14 residues. The CDR3 here is CASLPGSESGELFF. DNA of the CDR3: TGCGCCAGCTTGCCGGGTTCGGAATCCGGGGAGCTGTTTTTT.

This clonotype was seen a handful of times. The rearrangement joins TRBV7-7 to TRBJ2-1, with TRBD2 matching 11 bases. Trimming took 6 bases from V and 5 from J; bases not matched to a gene: 6. CDR1 and CDR2 from the germline V gene are SSHAT and FNYEAQ (reference sequence). This CDR3 is built from 15 residues. CDR3 sequence: CASSPTSGRHNEQFF. The CDR3 coding sequence is TGTGCCAGCAGTCCTACTAGCGGGAGACACAATGAGCAGTTCTTC.

The chain joins TRBV7-8 to TRBJ1-5; D ambiguous. The V and J ends lost 8 bases and 7 bases respectively, with 18 bases between them. The CDR3 spans 14 residues. Germline CDR1 reads SGHVS; CDR2 reads FQNEAQ. The CDR3 bases are TGTGCCAGCGACACTCAGCGGCAGCGACAGCCCCAGCATTTT. Protein product: CASDTQRQRQPQHF.

The chain combines TRBV6-2 or TRBV6-3 with TRBJ2-1, with D perhaps TRBD1 (6 bases). Germline V lookup: CDR1 MNHEY, CDR2 SVGEGT. V lost 2 bases to trimming and J lost 0 bases, with 14 bases between them. This CDR3 has 17 residues. CDR3 loop: CASSYDRPGSSYNEQFF. The CDR3 coding sequence is TGTGCCAGCAGTTACGACAGGCCGGGGAGCTCCTACAATGAGCAGTTCTTC.

The rearrangement links TRBV7-6 to TRBJ2-1, with 14 bases identical to TRBD2. The V segment lost 5 bases and the J segment 2 bases; nucleotides outside the gene matches: 8. Germline V gene data show CDR1 as SGHVS and CDR2 as FNYEAQ. The CDR3 runs 18 residues. This chain's CDR3 is CASSPRGLAGGPYNEQFF. The CDR3 DNA reads as TGTGCCAGCAGCCCTAGAGGACTAGCGGGAGGACCCTACAATGAGCAGTTCTTC.

This clonotype was observed a handful of times. The chain combines TRBV7-6 with TRBJ1-5, with D uncertain. The CDR3 extends over 12 amino acids. V shed 6 bases and J shed 3 bases, with 6 bases lying between them. The V gene's germline CDR1 is SGHVS and CDR2 FNYEAQ. Written as DNA, the CDR3 is TGTGCCAGCAGTAAACCCAATCAGCCCCAGCATTTT. Protein sequence: CASSKPNQPQHF.

The V and J genes are TRBV7-2 and TRBJ2-1; D may be TRBD2 (6 bases). This CDR3 spans 15 amino acids. The germline V gene encodes CDR1 SGHTA and CDR2 FQGNSA. With 5 bases removed from V and 3 bases from J, the gap between germline ends came to 14 bases. DNA of the CDR3: TGTGCCAGCAGCCAAGGGGACTTAAACTACAATGAGCAGTTCTTC. Translation: CASSQGDLNYNEQFF.

The chain carries TRBV5-1 and TRBJ1-1; D is possibly TRBD1 (5 bases). The CDR3 length is 13 residues. CDR1 and CDR2 (germline): SGHRS, YFSETQ. V was pared by 7 bases and J by 2 bases, with 12 bases between. The CDR3 sequence: CASRGTDNTEAFF. The CDR3 bases are TGCGCCAGCCGAGGGACGGATAACACTGAAGCTTTCTTT.

This clonotype was seen only a few times. The chain is built from TRBV11-3 and TRBJ2-5, with D hard to call. CDR1 is SGHNT and CDR2 is YENEEA in the germline V gene. CDR3 length: 11 amino acids. Trimming took 4 bases from V and 9 from J, leaving 9 bases between them. The CDR3 DNA sequence: TGTGCCAGCAGCTCTAATTCGGCCCAGTACTTC. This gives the protein CASSSNSAQYF.

This clonotype was seen ten or more times. The V call is TRBV29-1, the J call TRBJ1-5; 10 nucleotides match TRBD1. Germline V gives CDR1 SQVTM, CDR2 ANQGSEA. V was pared by 6 bases and J by 5 bases, with 7 bases of the junction left unmatched. This CDR3 region has 14 residues. The CDR3: CSVQVGTGDQPQHF. The CDR3 nucleotides read TGCAGCGTGCAGGTTGGGACAGGGGATCAGCCCCAGCATTTT.

The CDR3 sequence is CSASYRGVPNQPQHF. Here the CDR3 DNA reads TGCAGTGCTAGTTACAGGGGAGTGCCGAATCAGCCCCAGCATTTT. This chain joins TRBV20-1 and TRBJ1-5, with 7 bases fitting TRBD1. The CDR3 has 15 residues. The V and J ends lost 3 bases and 4 bases, in that order; junction bases with no gene match: 9. CDR1 DFQATT and CDR2 SNEGSKA come from the germline V gene (reference sequence).

The gene calls are TRBV19 and TRBJ2-4; D gene ambiguous. The ends were cut back, 3 bases at V and 2 bases at J, with 11 bases in the middle. This CDR3 is 15 amino acids long. The germline V gene encodes CDR1 LNHDA and CDR2 SQIVND (reference sequence). This chain's CDR3 is CASSIDGVTKNIQYF. The CDR3 nucleotides read TGTGCCAGTAGTATCGATGGAGTAACCAAAAACATTCAGTACTTC.

This clonotype occurred a few times. The chain carries TRBV5-1 and TRBJ2-1, with a weak D call TRBD1 (6 bases). The CDR3 is 11 residues long. Germline V gives CDR1 SGHRS, CDR2 YFSETQ. V lost 2 bases, J lost 12 bases, and 9 bases lay in between. CDR3 nucleotides: TGCGCCAGCAGCTTACAGGGTCCGCAGTTCTTC. This encodes CASSLQGPQFF.

V usage is TRBV5-5 and J usage is TRBJ2-1; 9 bases agree with TRBD1. The germline gives CDR1 SGHKS, CDR2 YYEKEE (reference sequence). The CDR3 contains 12 residues. The ends lost 4 bases at V and 14 bases at J; junction bases unmatched: 7. Written as DNA, the CDR3 is TGTGCCAGCAGCGGACTGGGACAGGGAGAGTTCTTC. Translation gives CASSGLGQGEFF.